These T cell receptor beta chains were read from a single sample in a study of neurological immune-mediated disorders. TCRdb reprocessed the 5' RACE reads with MiXCR, giving one entry per CDR3 protein. The sample holds about 59,000 distinct CDR3 sequences, around 3.6% seen once. Sequenced sample: PBMCs. These receptors came from a woman aged 25 to 39 with multiple sclerosis. Both conserved end residues are part of each CDR3. Fields, in order: clone size, V gene, D gene, J gene, CDR3 protein, CDR3 DNA. A D gene is named only where the DNA matches it firmly. The size entry is marked missing in some rows and otherwise reads once, few, many or a size class.

few	TRBV12-3/TRBV12-4	NA	TRBJ1-5	CASSLAEGNNQPQHF	TGTGCCAGCAGTTTAGCTGAGGGTAATAATCAGCCCCAGCATTTT
many	TRBV2	TRBD1	TRBJ2-1	CASRRQGNEQFF	TGTGCCAGCCGAAGACAGGGCAATGAGCAGTTCTTC
many	TRBV20-1	TRBD2	TRBJ2-7	CSAPAGGQVEQYF	TGCAGTGCGCCAGCGGGAGGGCAGGTCGAGCAGTACTTC
many	TRBV15	TRBD2	TRBJ2-3	CATSRDREGGRAPDTQYF	TGTGCCACCAGCAGAGATCGGGAGGGGGGCCGCGCTCCAGATACGCAGTATTTT
NA	TRBV5-1	TRBD1	TRBJ1-1	CASSLGTGVLEAFF	TGCGCCAGCAGCTTGGGGACAGGGGTCCTTGAAGCTTTCTTT
few	TRBV2	NA	TRBJ1-2	CASSDSGYTF	TGTGCCAGCAGTGACTCTGGCTACACCTTC
NA	TRBV12-3/TRBV12-4	NA	TRBJ2-7	CASSFLGPGSEQYF	TGTGCCAGCAGTTTCTTAGGGCCAGGTTCGGAGCAGTACTTC
many	TRBV5-6	TRBD1	TRBJ1-1	CASSTGQGAAFRNTEAFF	TGTGCCAGCAGCACCGGACAGGGCGCGGCTTTTCGGAACACTGAAGCTTTCTTT
many	TRBV4-1	NA	TRBJ2-7	CASSQAGVSEQYF	TGCGCCAGCAGCCAAGCGGGCGTGAGCGAGCAGTACTTC
many	TRBV5-1	NA	TRBJ2-1	CASSPGLWDEQFF	TGCGCCAGCAGCCCGGGACTCTGGGATGAGCAGTTCTTC
many	TRBV20-1	NA	TRBJ1-4	CSARPAGEKLFF	TGCAGTGCTAGACCTGCGGGTGAAAAACTGTTTTTT
many	TRBV5-6	TRBD2	TRBJ2-3	CASSLGTSGVNSGTQYF	TGTGCCAGCAGCTTGGGTACTAGCGGAGTTAATAGCGGTACGCAGTATTTT
many	TRBV25-1	NA	TRBJ1-1	CASSHRGGVPAFF	TGTGCCAGCAGCCATCGTGGTGGGGTGCCAGCTTTCTTT
many	TRBV5-1	NA	TRBJ2-7	CASSPAGGNYEQYF	TGCGCCAGCAGCCCCGCTGGAGGGAACTACGAGCAGTACTTC
many	TRBV2	TRBD1	TRBJ2-5	CASSLTGEQETQYF	TGTGCCAGCAGTTTGACAGGGGAACAAGAGACCCAGTACTTC
NA	TRBV5-6	TRBD1	TRBJ1-1	CASRPGTGPGTEAFF	TGTGCCAGCAGGCCCGGGACAGGCCCCGGGACTGAAGCTTTCTTT
many	TRBV15	TRBD1	TRBJ2-7	CATSRVNRGYEQYF	TGTGCCACCAGCAGAGTCAACAGGGGCTACGAGCAGTACTTC
many	TRBV5-1	TRBD2	TRBJ2-2	CASSLAAGGTGELFF	TGCGCCAGCAGCTTGGCAGCGGGAGGAACCGGGGAGCTGTTTTTT
many	TRBV11-2	NA	TRBJ1-1	CASSLAGPNTEAFF	TGTGCCAGCAGCTTAGCAGGGCCCAACACTGAAGCTTTCTTT
NA	TRBV6-2/TRBV6-3	NA	TRBJ2-2	CASSPQAENTGELFF	TGTGCCAGCAGTCCACAAGCCGAGAACACCGGGGAGCTGTTTTTT
many	TRBV20-1	NA	TRBJ1-1	CSAKGGTKYTEAFF	TGCAGTGCTAAGGGGGGCACCAAATACACTGAAGCTTTCTTT
many	TRBV7-9	NA	TRBJ1-4	CASSLVRATNEKLFF	TGTGCCAGCAGCTTAGTCAGGGCAACTAATGAAAAACTGTTTTTT
NA	TRBV3-1	NA	TRBJ1-3	CASTPSSGNTIYF	TGTGCCAGCACGCCCAGCTCTGGAAACACCATATATTTT
many	TRBV10-3	TRBD2	TRBJ2-7	CAIRGTSGRAKEQYF	TGTGCCATCAGGGGGACTAGCGGGAGGGCGAAAGAGCAGTACTTC
NA	TRBV30	TRBD1	TRBJ1-6	CAWVGQRYSALNF	TGTGCCTGGGTGGGACAGAGATATTCGGCCCTCAACTTT
many	TRBV25-1	NA	TRBJ1-2	CASSVASYAGGYTF	TGTGCCAGCAGTGTAGCCAGTTACGCGGGTGGCTACACCTTC
many	TRBV12-3/TRBV12-4	NA	TRBJ1-1	CASSLGVNTEAFF	TGTGCCAGCAGTTTAGGGGTGAACACTGAAGCTTTCTTT
many	TRBV5-6	TRBD2	TRBJ2-3	CASSSEGLAGVRDTQYF	TGTGCCAGCAGCTCCGAGGGACTAGCGGGAGTACGGGATACGCAGTATTTT
few	TRBV5-1	NA	TRBJ2-3	CASSLRPVGEDTQYF	TGCGCCAGCAGCTTGCGTCCCGTAGGAGAGGATACGCAGTATTTT